A single sample gave rise to the 28 T cell receptor beta chains below, sequenced in a study of cytomegalovirus exposure and HLA in healthy donors. It was with 60 Vbeta and 13 Jbeta primers that the PCR ran. Only in-frame clones appear in the TCRdb table, and some are missing; sequencing was by immunoSEQ multiplex PCR. The table has 100,000 to 150,000 clones, approximately 80% seen once. Sequenced sample: PBMCs. The receptors shown here come from a male donor in good health and CMV-seropositive.

The chain carries TRBV28 and TRBJ1-5; perhaps TRBD1 as D (6 bases). The CDR3 sequence is 14 residues long. Trimming removed 5 bases at V and 2 bases at J, with 10 bases between. Per germline, CDR1 MDHEN and CDR2 SYDVKM. The CDR3 nucleotides are TGTGCCAGCAGTGACTCAGGGGGCAATCAGCCCCAGCATTTT. Translated: CASSDSGGNQPQHF.

This chain links TRBV7-8 with TRBJ1-2, with 8 bases aligning to TRBD1. After removal of 4 bases from V and 3 bases from J, the junction contained 4 bases not matched to a gene. CDR1 SGHVS and CDR2 FQNEAQ come from the germline V gene. The length of the CDR3 is 14 residues. CDR3 bases: TGTGCCAGCAGCTCCGGACAGGGACACTATGGCTACACCTTC. Encoded protein: CASSSGQGHYGYTF.

The V call is TRBV2, the J call TRBJ2-2; D is unresolved. The CDR3 has 15 residues. Germline-derived CDR1 and CDR2 are SNHLY and FYNNEI. The germline V and J ends were trimmed by 6 bases and 6 bases, with 17 bases remaining between them. The CDR3 DNA sequence: TGTGCCAGCAGCCCAAACGGTTTGCTCGCCGGGGAGCTGTTTTTT. This encodes CASSPNGLLAGELFF.

The chain recombines TRBV15 with TRBJ2-4; 8 bases line up with TRBD2. Germline CDR1 is LNHNV and CDR2 is YYDKDF (reference sequence). The CDR3 runs 18 residues. Trimming cost V 2 bases and J 8 bases; bases outside gene matches: 17. The CDR3 region is CATSRPEAGASRMDIQYF. The CDR3 nucleotides read TGTGCCACCAGCAGACCAGAAGCGGGAGCCTCGAGGATGGACATTCAGTACTTC.

For the CDR3, the DNA is TGTGCCAGCAGCCATAACTCGGGACTAGCGGGGGGGAGAACCGGGGAGCTGTTTTTT. Translating gives CASSHNSGLAGGRTGELFF. The chain carries TRBV7-8 and TRBJ2-2, with TRBD2 matching 16 bases. This CDR3 is 19 amino acids long. J lost 5 bases, V lost 5 bases, and 11 bases had no gene match. Germline CDR1 and CDR2: SGHVS and FQNEAQ.

The chain combines TRBV7-8 with TRBJ2-3; 8 positions agree with TRBD2. The CDR3 sequence is 19 residues long. The V segment lost 1 base and the J segment 0 bases; nucleotides outside the gene matches: 12. The germline V gene encodes CDR1 SGHVS and CDR2 FQNEAQ. CDR3 DNA: TGTGCCAGCAGCTTAGTCGTCCCAGTAGCGGGGTTTAGCACAGATACGCAGTATTTT. This codes for CASSLVVPVAGFSTDTQYF.

The chain links TRBV5-1 to TRBJ1-1; D uncertain. Between the trimmed V and J ends, which lost 0 bases and 1 base, there was a span of 7 bases. The V gene's germline CDR1 is SGHRS and CDR2 YFSETQ. The CDR3 covers 14 residues. Written as DNA, the CDR3 is TGCGCCAGCAGCTTGGGCAGTACGAACACTGAAGCTTTCTTT. Amino acids: CASSLGSTNTEAFF.

V and J are TRBV11-2 and TRBJ1-4, with 8 bases identical to TRBD1. Germline CDR1 and CDR2: SGHAT and FQNNGV. The CDR3 loop spans 14 amino acids. The trim removed 1 base at V and 7 bases at J, leaving 2 bases unmatched. CDR3 sequence (DNA): TGTGCCAGCAGCTTAGGCCAGGGGGCTGAAAAACTGTTTTTT. This sequence encodes CASSLGQGAEKLFF.

Of note for this clone: The junction and the germline gene differ at one end; a read error may be behind it. The chain links TRBV7-9 to TRBJ2-7; 10 bases match TRBD2. Looked up from germline, CDR1 is SEHNR and CDR2 is FQNEAQ (reference sequence). The CDR3 is 15 amino acids. CDR3 residues: CSSSLALAGNAEQYF. The CDR3, as DNA: TGTTCCAGCAGCTTAGCACTAGCGGGGAATGCCGAGCAGTACTTC.

The chain is built from TRBV5-5 and TRBJ1-3, with D unclear. The CDR3 contains 16 residues. V was pared by 4 bases and J by 5 bases, with 19 bases between. Germline V gene data show CDR1 as SGHKS and CDR2 as YYEKEE (reference sequence). The CDR3 reads CASSHGVRSLRNTIYF. CDR3 DNA: TGTGCCAGCAGCCACGGGGTACGGAGCCTGAGAAACACCATATATTTT.

The chain joins TRBV5-1 to TRBJ2-3; 10 nucleotides match TRBD2. Trimming removed 3 bases from V and 5 bases from J; junction bases left unmatched: 3. This CDR3 region has 14 residues. Germline-derived CDR1 and CDR2 are SGHRS and YFSETQ. CDR3 coding DNA: TGCGCCAGCAGCTCTAGCGGGGGTGGAGATACGCAGTATTTT. This codes for CASSSSGGGDTQYF.

The rearrangement joins TRBV5-1 to TRBJ1-1, with D uncertain. Germline CDR1 SGHRS, CDR2 YFSETQ. V was clipped by 0 bases and J by 0 bases, with 3 bases between them. The CDR3 consists of 13 residues. The CDR3 nucleotides are TGCGCCAGCAGCTTGGTAGTGAACACTGAAGCTTTCTTT. It encodes CASSLVVNTEAFF.

CDR3 loop: CASSPLGQGPYEQYF. The CDR3 DNA follows: TGTGCCAGCTCACCATTGGGACAGGGCCCCTACGAGCAGTACTTC. The chain uses TRBV18 and TRBJ2-7; 9 bases line up with TRBD1. Germline V CDR1 and CDR2: KGHSH, LQKENI. V gave up 2 bases and J gave up 2 bases; unmatched junction bases: 4. This CDR3 is built from 15 residues.

This clone was recorded a few times. The V and J genes are TRBV2 and TRBJ1-2; D unclear. Trimming removed 2 bases from V and 4 bases from J, with 11 bases in between. In germline, CDR1 is SNHLY, CDR2 FYNNEI. The CDR3 totals 14 residues. CDR3 DNA sequence: TGTGCCAGCAGTGAAAGTAGACACAGCTATGGCTACACCTTC. This sequence encodes CASSESRHSYGYTF.

The V gene is TRBV4-1, the J gene TRBJ2-5; a possible D gene is TRBD2 (6 bases). The germline V gene has CDR1 MGHRA and CDR2 YSYEKL. CDR3 length equals 16 residues. V was shortened by 4 bases and J by 1 base, with 16 bases between the two germline ends. DNA of the CDR3: TGCGCCAGCAGCCCTCGAATTAGCGGAGGCCAAGAGACCCAGTACTTC. The encoded protein is CASSPRISGGQETQYF.

As concerns this clone: The germline gene is not matched at one end of the junction; a read error may be the cause. This chain joins TRBV7-9 and TRBJ2-7, with D possibly being TRBD1 (6 bases). CDR3 length: 15 residues. Germline CDR1 is SEHNR and CDR2 is FQNEAQ (reference sequence). The CDR3 spells CSSSSQVGKGGEQYF. CDR3 bases: TGTTCCAGCAGCTCACAGGTGGGGAAAGGGGGCGAGCAGTACTTC.

The CDR3 sequence: CASSPTEGQGNSPLHF. The CDR3 bases are TGTGCCAGCAGTCCCACGGAGGGACAGGGGAATTCACCCCTCCACTTT. The chain uses TRBV28 and TRBJ1-6; 10 bases match TRBD1. V dropped 5 bases and J dropped 7; count of bases not matched to a gene: 8. CDR3 length equals 16 residues. Germline V lookup: CDR1 MDHEN, CDR2 SYDVKM.

The genes are TRBV19 and TRBJ2-3; 13 bases map to TRBD2. Germline loops: CDR1 LNHDA, CDR2 SQIVND (reference sequence). CDR3 length: 16 amino acids. The V segment lost 4 bases and the J segment 6 bases; nucleotides outside the gene matches: 7. CDR3 sequence (DNA): TGTGCCAGTAGTACCCCGGGACTAGCGGGGATGGATACGCAGTATTTT. Encoded protein: CASSTPGLAGMDTQYF.

The rearrangement joins TRBV13 to TRBJ2-2; D gene uncertain. Germline CDR1 and CDR2: PRHDT and FYEKMQ (reference sequence). The CDR3 runs to 16 residues. Trimming left V 1 base short and J 7 bases short, with 16 bases between. CDR3 sequence: CASSLDWRAEIGELFF. The CDR3 nucleotides read TGTGCCAGCAGCTTAGATTGGAGAGCAGAGATCGGGGAGCTGTTTTTT.

The rearrangement uses TRBV7-2 and TRBJ1-2; D uncertain. The CDR3 runs 15 residues. Trimming shortened V by 5 bases and J by 3 bases, and 16 bases separated the two germline ends. Per germline, CDR1 SGHTA and CDR2 FQGNSA. CDR3 loop: CASSPRREAYYGYTF. CDR3 sequence (DNA): TGTGCCAGCAGCCCTCGTCGCGAGGCTTACTATGGCTACACCTTC.

The rearrangement joins TRBV30 to TRBJ2-3, with TRBD2 matching 10 bases. The CDR3 consists of 13 residues. Germline CDR1 is GTSNPN and CDR2 is SVGIG (reference sequence). CDR3 DNA sequence: TGTGCTGTGGGGAAGCGGGGGGGAGATACGCAGTATTTT. Translated, it gives CAVGKRGGDTQYF.

The chain is built from TRBV19 and TRBJ2-2; 8 bases align to TRBD1. From germline, CDR1 is LNHDA and CDR2 SQIVND (reference sequence). V was pared by 3 bases and J by 3 bases, with 3 bases of the junction left unmatched. CDR3 size: 15 residues. The CDR3 loop is CASSMTGADTGELFF. In DNA form, the CDR3 reads TGTGCCAGTAGTATGACAGGGGCTGACACCGGGGAGCTGTTTTTT.

The chain is built from TRBV5-1 and TRBJ2-1; D is perhaps TRBD2 (5 bases). V was trimmed by 4 bases and J by 7 bases, leaving 18 bases between them. This CDR3 is built from 15 residues. Germline-derived CDR1 and CDR2 are SGHRS and YFSETQ. DNA of the CDR3: TGCGCCAGCAGCCCGCAGTGGGGAGTTAGGAATGAGCAGTTCTTC. This gives the protein CASSPQWGVRNEQFF.

Comment on this clone: Germline and junction disagree at one end, which may indicate a read error. The CDR3 spells CATDSPVF. Written as DNA, the CDR3 is TGTGCCACAGACTCCCCCGTTTTC. The chain is built from TRBV10-3 and TRBJ2-7; D ambiguous. The germline V gene encodes CDR1 ENHRY and CDR2 SYGVKD. The CDR3 is 8 residues long.

This clone was counted a single time. An end of the junction does not agree with germline; a read error may underlie this. The chain couples TRBV7-9 to TRBJ2-5; D is uncertain. Germline V gene sequence: CDR1 SEHNR, CDR2 FQNEAQ (reference sequence). The CDR3 is 12 residues long. The CDR3 DNA reads TGTTCCAGCAGCTTAGTCCGAGAGACCCAGTACTTC. Encoded protein: CSSSLVRETQYF.

In this sample, this clone turned up once. The chain has TRBV4-2 and TRBJ2-2; 11 positions match TRBD1. The CDR3 spans 20 residues. Germline CDR1 is LGHNA and CDR2 is YNFKEQ. V lost 2 bases, J lost 5 bases, and 16 bases stayed unmatched. The DNA of the CDR3 is TGTGCCAGCAGCCAACCCCAAACCGGGACAGGGGGTCCGGGAACCGGGGAGCTGTTTTTT. It encodes CASSQPQTGTGGPGTGELFF.

This chain uses TRBV27 with TRBJ2-7; 10 bases agree with TRBD2. Germline CDR1 MNHEY, CDR2 SMNVEV (reference sequence). J lost 6 bases, V lost 6 bases, and 8 bases had no gene match. CDR3 length: 14 residues. This chain's CDR3 is CASSLAGVGPEQYF. In DNA form, the CDR3 reads TGTGCCAGCAGCCTAGCGGGAGTGGGGCCCGAGCAGTACTTC.

The rearrangement joins TRBV12-5 to TRBJ2-2; 11 bases are shared with TRBD2. This CDR3 is 17 amino acids long. V shed 1 base and J 3 bases; nucleotides not matched to a gene: 4. Germline assignment: CDR1 LGHNT and CDR2 FRNRAP. The CDR3 nucleotides read TGTGCTAGTGGTTTGGCGCTAGCGGGAGGCGACACCGGGGAGCTGTTTTTT. It specifies CASGLALAGGDTGELFF.